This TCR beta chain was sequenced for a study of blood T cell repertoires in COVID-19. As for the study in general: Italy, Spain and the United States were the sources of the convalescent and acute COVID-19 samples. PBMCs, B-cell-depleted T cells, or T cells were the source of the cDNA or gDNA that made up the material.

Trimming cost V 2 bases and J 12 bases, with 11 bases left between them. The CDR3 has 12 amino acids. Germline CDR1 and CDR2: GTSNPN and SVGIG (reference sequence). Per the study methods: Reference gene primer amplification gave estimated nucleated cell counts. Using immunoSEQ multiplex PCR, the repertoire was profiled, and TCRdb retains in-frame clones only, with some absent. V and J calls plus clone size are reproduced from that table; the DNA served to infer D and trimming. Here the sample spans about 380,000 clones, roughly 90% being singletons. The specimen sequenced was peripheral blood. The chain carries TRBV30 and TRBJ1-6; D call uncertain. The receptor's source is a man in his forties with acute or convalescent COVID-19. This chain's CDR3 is CAWSHTREPLHF. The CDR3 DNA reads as TGTGCCTGGAGTCATACGCGGGAACCCCTCCACTTT.